This T cell receptor (beta chain) was found in a study of cytomegalovirus exposure and HLA in healthy donors. Findings and caveats of the study: The likely explanation for a cluster of highly shared sequence variants was sequencing artifact.

60 Vbeta and 13 Jbeta primers were used in PCR. Clones were sequenced by immunoSEQ multiplex PCR, and TCRdb holds only the in-frame ones, with some missing. The table includes around 190,000 clones, over 65% detected once. With respect to this clone: What it recognizes is unknown.

J lost 4 bases, V lost 7 bases, and 9 bases had no gene match. This CDR3 is 15 amino acids long. Germline V lookup: CDR1 MNHNS, CDR2 SASEGT. The TCR was taken from a woman aged 25-40 years in good health and CMV-seronegative. The rearrangement joins TRBV6-1 to TRBJ1-2; 10 bases are a match to TRBD1. Material for sequencing was PBMCs. The CDR3 coding sequence is TGTGCCAGCATTGAGGGGACAGGGGTTATCTATGGCTACACCTTC. It translates to CASIEGTGVIYGYTF.